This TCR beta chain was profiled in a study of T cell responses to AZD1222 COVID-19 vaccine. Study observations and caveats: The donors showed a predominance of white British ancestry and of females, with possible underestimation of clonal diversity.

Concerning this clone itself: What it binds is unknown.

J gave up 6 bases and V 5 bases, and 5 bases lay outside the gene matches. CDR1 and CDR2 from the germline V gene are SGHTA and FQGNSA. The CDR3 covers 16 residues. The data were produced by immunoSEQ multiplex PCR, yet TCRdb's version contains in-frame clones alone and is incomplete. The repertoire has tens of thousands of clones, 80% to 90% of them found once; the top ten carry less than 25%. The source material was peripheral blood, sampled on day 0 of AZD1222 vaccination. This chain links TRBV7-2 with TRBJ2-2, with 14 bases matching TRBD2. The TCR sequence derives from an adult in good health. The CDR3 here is CASSGRLAGGSGELFF. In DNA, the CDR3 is TGTGCCAGCAGCGGTCGACTAGCGGGAGGGTCCGGGGAGCTGTTTTTT. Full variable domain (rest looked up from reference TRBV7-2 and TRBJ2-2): GAGVSQSPSNKVTEKGKDVELRCDPISGHTALYWYRQSLGQGLEFLIYFQGNSAPDKSGLPSDRFSAERTGGSVSTLTIQRTQQEDSAVYLCASSGRLAGGSGELFFGEGSRLTVL.